This TCR beta chain was documented in a study of T cell responses to AZD1222 COVID-19 vaccine. Measured with immunoSEQ multiplex PCR; TCRdb has only the in-frame clones, and not every one. The sample shows 98,000 or so clones, around 84% of them seen only once. V gave up 4 bases and J gave up 6 bases; unmatched junction bases: 7. Germline CDR1 and CDR2: WNHNN and SYGVQD (reference sequence). The CDR3 consists of 15 residues. V gene TRBV10-1 combines with J gene TRBJ2-3; 10 positions match TRBD2. Specimen: peripheral blood, collected on day 0 of AZD1222 vaccination. This receptor was identified in an adult in good health. The CDR3 DNA reads as TGCGCCAGCAGTGGCCTAGCGGGGGAGCGGGATACGCAGTATTTT. It codes for CASSGLAGERDTQYF.